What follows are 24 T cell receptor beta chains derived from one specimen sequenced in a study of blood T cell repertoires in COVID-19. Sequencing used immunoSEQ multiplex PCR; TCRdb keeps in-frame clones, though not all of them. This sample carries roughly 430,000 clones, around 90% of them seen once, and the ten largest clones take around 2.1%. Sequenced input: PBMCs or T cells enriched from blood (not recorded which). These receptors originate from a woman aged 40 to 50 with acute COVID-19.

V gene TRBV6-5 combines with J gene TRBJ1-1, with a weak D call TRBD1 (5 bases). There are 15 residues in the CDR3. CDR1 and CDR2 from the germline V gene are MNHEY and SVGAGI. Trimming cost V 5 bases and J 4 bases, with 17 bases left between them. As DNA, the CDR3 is TGTGCCAGCAGTACGGCTTGGGGGGAGAGCACTGAAGCTTTCTTT. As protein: CASSTAWGESTEAFF.

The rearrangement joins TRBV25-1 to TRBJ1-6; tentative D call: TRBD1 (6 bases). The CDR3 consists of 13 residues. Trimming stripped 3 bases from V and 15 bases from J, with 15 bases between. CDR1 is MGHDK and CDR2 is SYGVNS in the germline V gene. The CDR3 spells CASSEGAAGSLHF. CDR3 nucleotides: TGTGCCAGCAGTGAGGGGGCGGCAGGGAGCCTCCACTTT.

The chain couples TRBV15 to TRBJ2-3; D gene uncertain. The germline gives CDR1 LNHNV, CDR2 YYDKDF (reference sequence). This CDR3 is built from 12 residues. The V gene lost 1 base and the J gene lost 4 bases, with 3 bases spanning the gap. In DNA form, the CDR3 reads TGTGCCACCAGCAGAGTATCAGATACGCAGTATTTT. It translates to CATSRVSDTQYF.

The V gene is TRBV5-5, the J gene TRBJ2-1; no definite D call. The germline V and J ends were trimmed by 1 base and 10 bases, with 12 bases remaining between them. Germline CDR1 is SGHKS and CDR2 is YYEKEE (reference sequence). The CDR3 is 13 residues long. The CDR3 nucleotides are TGTGCCAGCAGCTTGATAGCCACTGGGGAGCAGTTCTTC. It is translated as CASSLIATGEQFF.

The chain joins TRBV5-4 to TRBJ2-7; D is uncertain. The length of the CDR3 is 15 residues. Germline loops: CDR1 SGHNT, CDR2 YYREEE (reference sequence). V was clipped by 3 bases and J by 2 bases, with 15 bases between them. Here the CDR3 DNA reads TGTGCCAGCAGCTCTAAGCGACGTTCGGCCTACGAGCAGTACTTC. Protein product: CASSSKRRSAYEQYF.

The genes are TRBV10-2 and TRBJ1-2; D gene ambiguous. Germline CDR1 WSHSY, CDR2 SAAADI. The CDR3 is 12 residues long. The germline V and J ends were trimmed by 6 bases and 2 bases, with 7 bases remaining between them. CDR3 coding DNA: TGCGCCAGCAGCGATGAGAACTATGGCTACACCTTC. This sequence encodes CASSDENYGYTF.

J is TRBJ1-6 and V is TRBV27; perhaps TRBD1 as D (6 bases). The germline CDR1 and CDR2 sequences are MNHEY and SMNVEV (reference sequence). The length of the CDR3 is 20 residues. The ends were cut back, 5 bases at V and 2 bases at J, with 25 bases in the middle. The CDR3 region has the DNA TGTGCCAGCAGTCCCCTCCACCCCCGGCAGGGGCGGACCTATAATTCACCCCTCCACTTT. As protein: CASSPLHPRQGRTYNSPLHF.

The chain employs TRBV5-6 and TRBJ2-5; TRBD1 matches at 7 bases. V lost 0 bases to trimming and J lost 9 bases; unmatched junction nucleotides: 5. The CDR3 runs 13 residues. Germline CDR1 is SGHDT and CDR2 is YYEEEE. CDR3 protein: CASSLGSQGAQYF. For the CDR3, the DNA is TGTGCCAGCAGCTTGGGTAGTCAGGGGGCCCAGTACTTC.

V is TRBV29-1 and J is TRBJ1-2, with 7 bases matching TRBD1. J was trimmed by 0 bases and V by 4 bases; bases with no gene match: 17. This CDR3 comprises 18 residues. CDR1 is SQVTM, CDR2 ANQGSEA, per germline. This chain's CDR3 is CSVGPIRDRGTANYGYTF. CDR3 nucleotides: TGCAGCGTTGGGCCGATCAGAGATAGGGGGACAGCTAACTATGGCTACACCTTC.

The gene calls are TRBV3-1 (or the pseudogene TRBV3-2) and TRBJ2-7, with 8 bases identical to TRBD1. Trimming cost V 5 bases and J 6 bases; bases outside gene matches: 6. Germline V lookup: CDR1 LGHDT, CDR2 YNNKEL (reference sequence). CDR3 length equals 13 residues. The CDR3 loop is CASSEITGGEQYF. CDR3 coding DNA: TGTGCCAGCAGCGAGATCACAGGGGGCGAGCAGTACTTC.

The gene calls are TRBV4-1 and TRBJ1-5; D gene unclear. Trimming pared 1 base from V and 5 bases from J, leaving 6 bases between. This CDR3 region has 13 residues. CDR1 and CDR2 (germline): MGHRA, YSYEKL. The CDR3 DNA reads TGCGCCAGCAGCCAAGCCCTTTATCAGCCCCAGCATTTT. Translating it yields CASSQALYQPQHF.

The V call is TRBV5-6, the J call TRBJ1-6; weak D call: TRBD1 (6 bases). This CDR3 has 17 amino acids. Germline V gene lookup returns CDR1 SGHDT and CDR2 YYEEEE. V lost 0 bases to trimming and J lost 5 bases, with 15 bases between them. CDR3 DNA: TGTGCCAGCAGCTTGGCAGGGGCTGGGGCGAATAATTCACCCCTCCACTTT. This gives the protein CASSLAGAGANNSPLHF.

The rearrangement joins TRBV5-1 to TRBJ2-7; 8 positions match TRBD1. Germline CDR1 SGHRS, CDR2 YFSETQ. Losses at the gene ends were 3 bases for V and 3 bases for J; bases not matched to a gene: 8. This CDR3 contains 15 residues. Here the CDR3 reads CASSSDRGAVYEQYF. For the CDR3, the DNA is TGCGCCAGCAGCTCCGACAGGGGTGCAGTCTACGAGCAGTACTTC.

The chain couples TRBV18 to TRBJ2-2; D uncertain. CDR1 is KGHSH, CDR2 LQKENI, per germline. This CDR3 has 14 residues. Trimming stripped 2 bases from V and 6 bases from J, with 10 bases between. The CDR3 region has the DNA TGTGCCAGCTCACCATCCCAGTATGCCGGGGAGCTGTTTTTT. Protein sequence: CASSPSQYAGELFF.

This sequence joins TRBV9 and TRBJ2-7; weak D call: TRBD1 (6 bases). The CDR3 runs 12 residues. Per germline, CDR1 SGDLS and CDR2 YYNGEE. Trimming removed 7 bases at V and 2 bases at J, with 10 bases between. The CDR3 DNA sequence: TGTGCCAGCGGCAGGGACACCTACGAGCAGTACTTC. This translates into CASGRDTYEQYF.

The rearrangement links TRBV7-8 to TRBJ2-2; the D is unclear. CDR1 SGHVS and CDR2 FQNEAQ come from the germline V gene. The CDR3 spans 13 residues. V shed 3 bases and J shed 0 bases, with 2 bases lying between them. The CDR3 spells CASSFSNTGELFF. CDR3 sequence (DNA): TGTGCCAGCAGCTTCTCGAACACCGGGGAGCTGTTTTTT.

The CDR3 reads CASSLFGGLDTQYF. The DNA for the CDR3 is TGCGCCAGCAGCTTGTTTGGGGGCTTGGATACGCAGTATTTT. The chain uses TRBV5-1 and TRBJ2-3; possible D gene TRBD1, 6 bases. Trimming removed 1 base at V and 6 bases at J, with 12 bases between. CDR3 length: 14 residues. Per germline, CDR1 SGHRS and CDR2 YFSETQ.

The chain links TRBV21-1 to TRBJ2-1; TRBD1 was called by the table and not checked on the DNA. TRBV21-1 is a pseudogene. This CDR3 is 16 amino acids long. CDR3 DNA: TGTGCCAGCAGCAAAGATCCCCGACAGGGGTTCAATGAGCAGTTCTTC. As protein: CASSKDPRQGFNEQFF.

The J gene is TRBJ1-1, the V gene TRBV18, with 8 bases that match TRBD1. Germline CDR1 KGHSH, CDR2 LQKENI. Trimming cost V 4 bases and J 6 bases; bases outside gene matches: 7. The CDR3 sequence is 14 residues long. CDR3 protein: CASSRRGQFPEAFF. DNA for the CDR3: TGTGCCAGCTCACGCAGGGGGCAATTCCCTGAAGCTTTCTTT.

The CDR3 is CASSPDRANYGYTF. The CDR3 nucleotides read TGTGCCAGCAGTCCGGACAGGGCTAACTATGGCTACACCTTC. V gene TRBV27 combines with J gene TRBJ1-2; 8 bases map to TRBD1. The germline V gene has CDR1 MNHEY and CDR2 SMNVEV (reference sequence). This CDR3 has 14 amino acids. Trimming removed 5 bases from V and 0 bases from J; junction bases left unmatched: 2.

This CDR3 reads CASSPGLTDEQYF. The CDR3 nucleotides are TGTGCCAGCTCACCTGGGCTTACCGACGAGCAGTACTTC. The chain has TRBV18 and TRBJ2-7; D gene ambiguous. Trimming took off 3 bases at V and 5 bases at J, with 11 bases between the two ends. CDR1 and CDR2 from the germline V gene are KGHSH and LQKENI. The CDR3 runs 13 residues.

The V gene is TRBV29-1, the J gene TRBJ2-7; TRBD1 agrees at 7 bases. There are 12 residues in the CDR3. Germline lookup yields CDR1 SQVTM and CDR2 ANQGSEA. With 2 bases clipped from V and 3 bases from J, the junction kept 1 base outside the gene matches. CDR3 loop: CSVERDSYEQYF. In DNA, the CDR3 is TGCAGCGTTGAAAGGGACAGCTACGAGCAGTACTTC.

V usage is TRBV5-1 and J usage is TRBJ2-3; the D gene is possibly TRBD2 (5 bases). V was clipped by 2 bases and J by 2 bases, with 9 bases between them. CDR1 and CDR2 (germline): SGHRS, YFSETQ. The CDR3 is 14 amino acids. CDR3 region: CASSLAAPTDTQYF. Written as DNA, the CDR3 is TGCGCCAGCAGCTTAGCGGCCCCCACAGATACGCAGTATTTT.

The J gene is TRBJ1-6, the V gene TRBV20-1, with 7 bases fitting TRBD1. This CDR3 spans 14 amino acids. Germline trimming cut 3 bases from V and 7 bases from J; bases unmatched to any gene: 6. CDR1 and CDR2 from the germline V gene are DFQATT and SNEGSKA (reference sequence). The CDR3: CSASPGQANSPLHF. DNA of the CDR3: TGCAGTGCTAGTCCCGGACAGGCAAATTCACCCCTCCACTTT.